This T cell receptor (beta chain) was captured in a study of blood T cells in healthy people across ages. Study outcomes and limitations: Older age went with lower TCR beta diversity per million T cells, in a roughly linear way. The CMV status of each donor remained undetermined, and this could have confounded shifts in expanded clonotypes.

The CDR3 runs 17 residues. CDR1 and CDR2 (germline): LGHNA, YNFKEQ. V lost 11 bases and J lost 0; bases outside the gene matches: 16. Then a second PCR, running roughly 7 to 12 cycles, was carried out with a sample-barcoded 5' primer and a J-beta primer mix. TCRdb fed the 5' RACE reads into MiXCR, producing one record per CDR3 protein. The repertoire includes 500,000 to 700,000 distinct CDR3 sequences, about 30% of them detected once, and more than 15% sits in the top ten. All donors came from Russia, were Caucasian and healthy, and spanned ages roughly 6 to 95. About this clonotype: What it binds is unknown.

This TCR was recovered from a woman of 80 years or more in good health. The J gene is TRBJ2-1, the V gene TRBV4-2; 7 bases are a match to TRBD1. The sequenced material came from blood. This CDR3 reads CAGGGYRGRSSYNEQFF. The CDR3 coding sequence is TGTGCCGGCGGCGGATATAGGGGGCGAAGCTCCTACAATGAGCAGTTCTTC.